This T cell receptor (beta chain) was profiled in a study of blood T cell repertoires in COVID-19. Germline CDR1 reads SNHLY; CDR2 reads FYNNEI. The CDR3 has 15 amino acids. Trimming cost V 7 bases and J 3 bases, with 18 bases left between them. Generated by immunoSEQ multiplex PCR, the TCRdb table keeps only in-frame clones and is missing some. In the table there are roughly 390,000 clones, roughly 85% of which are singletons. The V gene is TRBV2, the J gene TRBJ1-1; weak D call: TRBD1 (5 bases). The source material was peripheral blood. This TCR derives from a young woman with acute or convalescent COVID-19. CDR3 nucleotides: TGTGCCAGCAACCTAGGGGAGGTATGGTACACTGAAGCTTTCTTT. This sequence encodes CASNLGEVWYTEAFF.